This T cell receptor beta chain is drawn from a study of CD4 T cells in relation to SARS-CoV-2 and coronaviruses. Study outcomes and limitations: SARS-CoV-2-driven expansion was significantly weaker in crossreactive than monoreactive clones.

This table comes from immunoSEQ multiplex PCR, and its TCRdb copy is limited to in-frame clones, with some not included. Here the sample spans around 54,000 clones, 90% to 95% being singletons. This clone came up once. What it recognizes is unknown. V shed 10 bases and J 3 bases; nucleotides not matched to a gene: 12. The CDR3 has 15 amino acids. From germline, CDR1 is ENHRY and CDR2 SYGVKD. Sequencing was carried out using naive CD4+ T cells from PBMCs. The subset here: naive CD4+ T cells isolated by negative enrichment. The TCR was taken from an adult with COVID-19. The rearrangement uses TRBV10-3 and TRBJ2-5, with 9 nucleotides matching TRBD2. The CDR3 protein is CATEGLAGAKETQYF. CDR3 DNA sequence: TGTGCCACCGAAGGCTTAGCGGGAGCTAAAGAGACCCAGTACTTC.